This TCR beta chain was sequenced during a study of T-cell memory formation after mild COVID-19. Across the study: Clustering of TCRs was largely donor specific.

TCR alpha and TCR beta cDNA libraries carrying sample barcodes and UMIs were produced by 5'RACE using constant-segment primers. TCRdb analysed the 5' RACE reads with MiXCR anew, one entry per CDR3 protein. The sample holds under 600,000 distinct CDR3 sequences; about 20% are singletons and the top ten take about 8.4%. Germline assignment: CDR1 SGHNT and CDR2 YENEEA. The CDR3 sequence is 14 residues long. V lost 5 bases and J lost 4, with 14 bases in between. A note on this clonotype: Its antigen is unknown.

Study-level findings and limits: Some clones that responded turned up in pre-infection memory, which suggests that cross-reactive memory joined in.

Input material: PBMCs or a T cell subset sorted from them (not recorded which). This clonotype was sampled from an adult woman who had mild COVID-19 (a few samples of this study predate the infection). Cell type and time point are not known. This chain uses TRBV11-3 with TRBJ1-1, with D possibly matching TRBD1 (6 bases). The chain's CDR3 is CASSPRTGTTEAFF. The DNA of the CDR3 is TGTGCCAGCAGCCCTCGAACAGGGACCACTGAAGCTTTCTTT. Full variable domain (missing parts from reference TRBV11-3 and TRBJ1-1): EAGVVQSPRYKIIEKKQPVAFWCNPISGHNTLYWYLQNLGQGPELLIRYENEEAVDDSQLPKDRFSAERLKGVDSTLKIQPAELGDSAVYLCASSPRTGTTEAFFGQGTRLTVV.